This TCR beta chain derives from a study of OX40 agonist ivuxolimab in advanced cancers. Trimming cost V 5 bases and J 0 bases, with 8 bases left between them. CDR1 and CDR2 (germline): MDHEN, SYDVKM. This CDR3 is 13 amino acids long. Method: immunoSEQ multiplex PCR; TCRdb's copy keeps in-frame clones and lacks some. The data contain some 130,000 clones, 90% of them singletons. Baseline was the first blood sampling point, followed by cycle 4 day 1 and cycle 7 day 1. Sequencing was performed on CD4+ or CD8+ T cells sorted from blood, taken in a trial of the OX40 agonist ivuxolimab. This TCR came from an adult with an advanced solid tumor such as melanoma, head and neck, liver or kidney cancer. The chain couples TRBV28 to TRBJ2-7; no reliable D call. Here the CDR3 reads CASSQRVSYEQYF. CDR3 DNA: TGTGCCAGCAGTCAAAGGGTCTCCTACGAGCAGTACTTC.